Listed here are 10 T cell receptor beta chains from one sample, sequenced in a study of shared clonotypes between healthy human individuals. Method: immunoSEQ multiplex PCR; TCRdb's copy keeps in-frame clones and lacks some. The sample consists of some 2,400,000 clones, under 97% of them appearing once. The sequenced sample was naive CD4+ T cells sorted from blood. Subset here: CD45RA+ positively selected. These TCRs come from a young man in good health.

The chain is built from TRBV27 and TRBJ2-1; the D is unclear. Germline values: CDR1 MNHEY, CDR2 SMNVEV (reference sequence). This CDR3 contains 13 residues. The V end was cut by 7 bases, the J end by 6 bases, with 13 bases between. The CDR3 sequence is CASTSTTRNEQFF. The DNA of the CDR3 is TGTGCCAGCACCTCAACTACTCGCAATGAGCAGTTCTTC.

The chain employs TRBV30 and TRBJ2-6; D unresolved. CDR1 is GTSNPN, CDR2 SVGIG, per germline (reference sequence). CDR3 length: 16 amino acids. Deletions cut 0 bases from V and 3 bases from J, with 12 bases between. The CDR3 here is CAWSVPAAYGANVLTF. In DNA, the CDR3 is TGTGCCTGGAGTGTACCCGCAGCCTATGGGGCCAACGTCCTGACTTTC.

This clone showed up just a few times. V and J are TRBV10-3 and TRBJ1-6; no clear D. CDR3 length equals 13 residues. Germline values: CDR1 ENHRY, CDR2 SYGVKD. V lost 10 bases and J 0 bases, leaving 7 bases between the germline ends. The CDR3 protein is CATCSSYNSPLHF. In DNA form, the CDR3 reads TGTGCCACCTGTAGCTCCTATAATTCACCCCTCCACTTT.

This rearrangement joins TRBV6-1 to TRBJ1-1, with a tentative D call TRBD1 (5 bases). Deletions cut 4 bases from V and 1 base from J, with 13 bases between. Germline assignment: CDR1 MNHNS and CDR2 SASEGT. The CDR3 spans 15 residues. The CDR3 nucleotides are TGTGCCAGCAGTGCCCAGGGAGTGGGGAACACTGAAGCTTTCTTT. The encoded protein is CASSAQGVGNTEAFF.

In its sample, this clone was seen once. CDR3 in DNA: TGTGCCAGCCGTACCGGGACTAGCGGTAGCGAGCAGTACTTC. This translates into CASRTGTSGSEQYF. The J gene is TRBJ2-7, the V gene TRBV2; 11 bases are shared with TRBD2. Germline assignment: CDR1 SNHLY and CDR2 FYNNEI. The CDR3 sequence is 14 residues long. V shed 8 bases and J 6 bases; nucleotides not matched to a gene: 9. Full variable domain (rest looked up from reference TRBV2 and TRBJ2-7): EPEVTQTPSHQVTQMGQEVILRCVPISNHLYFYWYRQILGQKVEFLVSFYNNEISEKSEIFDDQFSVERPDGSNFTLKIRSTKLEDSAMYFCASRTGTSGSEQYFGPGTRLTVT.

This clone was recorded only once. This chain links TRBV7-2 with TRBJ2-2; D remains ambiguous. The CDR3 has 15 amino acids. V lost 2 bases and J lost 4, with 11 bases in between. CDR1 and CDR2 (germline): SGHTA, FQGNSA. In DNA, the CDR3 is TGTGCCAGCAGCTTAAGAGTTAGTTTCACCGGGGAGCTGTTTTTT. Protein sequence: CASSLRVSFTGELFF.

Only one count was recorded for this clone. The chain couples TRBV5-4 to TRBJ2-3; 7 nucleotides match TRBD2. The CDR3 contains 15 residues. The junction had 8 bases not matched to a gene; V was cut back by 5 bases and J by 2 bases. Germline CDR1 reads SGHNT; CDR2 reads YYREEE (reference sequence). CDR3 nucleotide sequence: TGTGCCAGCAGTTATACCGGGACTATCACAGATACGCAGTATTTT. Its protein product is CASSYTGTITDTQYF. Full variable domain (rest looked up from reference TRBV5-4 and TRBJ2-3): ETGVTQSPTHLIKTRGQQVTLRCSSQSGHNTVSWYQQALGQGPQFIFQYYREEENGRGNFPPRFSGLQFPNYSSELNVNALELDDSALYLCASSYTGTITDTQYFGPGTRLTVL.

This clone was found once. The gene calls are TRBV30 and TRBJ1-2, with D possibly TRBD1 on 6 matching bases. V dropped 0 bases and J dropped 6 bases, with 11 bases sitting between them. This CDR3 is built from 13 residues. The germline V gene encodes CDR1 GTSNPN and CDR2 SVGIG (reference sequence). The CDR3 loop is CAWSVLSGDGYTF. The DNA of the CDR3 is TGTGCCTGGAGTGTACTGTCAGGGGATGGCTACACCTTC.

The chain carries TRBV5-6 and TRBJ2-1; TRBD2 matches 13 bases. CDR1 is SGHDT and CDR2 is YYEEEE in the germline V gene. CDR3 length equals 15 residues. Trimming took 4 bases from V and 8 from J; bases not matched to a gene: 6. The CDR3 DNA is TGTGCCAGCAGCCCGGGGACTAGCGGGAACGATGAGCAGTTCTTC. It encodes CASSPGTSGNDEQFF.

J is TRBJ1-4 and V is TRBV5-4, with D hard to call. Germline values: CDR1 SGHNT, CDR2 YYREEE (reference sequence). V was pared by 2 bases and J by 4 bases, with 9 bases between. This CDR3 region has 14 residues. CDR3 nucleotide sequence: TGTGCCAGCAGCTTCGGTCAGAATAATGAAAAACTGTTTTTT. As protein: CASSFGQNNEKLFF.